This T cell receptor (beta chain) derives from a study of human T cells and chemical hapten exposure. About the study: Patch tests put 0.01% DPC on the upper back, read at 6 days.

The time point denotes: patch test 2, 6 weeks after DPC sensitization. Treatment reported: therapeutic diphenylcyclopropenone sensitization with weekly scalp DPC. Attachment of unique molecular identifiers to individual cDNA molecules was performed in the library. One entry per CDR3 protein results from TCRdb running MiXCR on the RACE reads. The sample shows about 350,000 distinct CDR3 sequences, nearly 6.5% of them seen only once. V was pared by 0 bases and J by 4 bases, with 5 bases of the junction left unmatched. In germline, CDR1 is LGHDT, CDR2 YNNKEL (reference sequence). The CDR3 loop spans 16 amino acids.

Sequenced material: whole blood, taken in connection with sensitization to the hapten diphenylcyclopropenone (DPC). The TCR comes from a woman between 18 and 30 years old with alopecia areata. Some clones in this sample may be carry-over from other donors' samples. This chain links TRBV3-1 with TRBJ2-1, with 8 bases lining up with TRBD2. DNA for the CDR3: TGTGCCAGCAGCCAAGACGACCCGGGGGGGTACAATGAGCAGTTCTTC. Its protein is CASSQDDPGGYNEQFF.